A selection of T cell receptor beta chains follows, all from one sample in a study of regulatory T cells in long-lasting Graves disease. Each CDR3 protein gets one entry after TCRdb re-called the multiplex PCR reads with MiXCR. The sample has roughly 610,000 distinct CDR3 sequences, 15% to 20% seen once. A further study also used this sample, focusing on T cells in Graves' hyperthyroidism and ophthalmopathy.

The material was peripheral blood mononuclear cells (PBMCs), obtained at new diagnosis, from a patient treated with antithyroid drugs. Source of these receptors: a man aged 18 to 30 with Graves disease. The CDR3 runs from the conserved cysteine through the conserved F or W. The D gene is left open where the match is weak. Expanded clones are given a class, and other clones once, few, many or no size at all.

CASSFAGTSYEQYF,TGTGCCAGCAGCTTCGCCGGGACAAGCTACGAGCAGTACTTC,NA,TRBV5-5,few,TRBJ2-7
CASRFYSDGYTF,TGTGCCAGCAGGTTCTACAGCGATGGCTACACCTTC,NA,TRBV28,few,TRBJ1-2
CASSLGGDNDSPLHF,TGTGCCAGCAGCTTAGGAGGGGATAATGATTCACCCCTCCACTTT,NA,TRBV13,few,TRBJ1-6
CASSSAAPGEQYF,TGTGCCAGCAGTTCCGCCGCCCCAGGGGAGCAGTACTTC,NA,TRBV28,many,TRBJ2-7
CASSLIGNQETQYF,TGTGCCAGCAGTTTAATAGGGAACCAAGAGACCCAGTACTTC,NA,TRBV28,many,TRBJ2-5
CASSPPGQGTGGYTF,TGTGCCAGCAGCCCCCCGGGACAGGGAACGGGGGGCTACACCTTC,TRBD1,TRBV3-1,NA,TRBJ1-2
CASSRFSGGPYEQYF,TGCGCCAGCAGCCGGTTTAGCGGAGGGCCCTACGAGCAGTACTTC,NA,TRBV10-2,many,TRBJ2-7
CASSLWVGSGANVLTF,TGTGCCAGCAGTTTATGGGTAGGATCTGGGGCCAACGTCCTGACTTTC,NA,TRBV27,NA,TRBJ2-6
CAIGLAGQYNTGELFF,TGTGCCATCGGACTAGCGGGGCAGTATAACACCGGGGAGCTGTTTTTT,TRBD2,TRBV10-3,NA,TRBJ2-2
CASSFPGGQGWWDEQFF,TGTGCCAGCAGTTTCCCGGGGGGACAGGGGTGGTGGGATGAGCAGTTCTTC,TRBD1,TRBV28,many,TRBJ2-1
CSAFTATLAGGETQYF,TGCAGTGCTTTCACGGCAACACTAGCGGGAGGAGAGACCCAGTACTTC,TRBD2,TRBV20-1,NA,TRBJ2-5
CASSYSPHSGGLYEQYF,TGTGCCAGCAGTTACTCCCCGCATTCCGGGGGGCTGTACGAGCAGTACTTC,NA,TRBV6-5,many,TRBJ2-7
CASIWGASGSLGNEQFF,TGTGCCAGCATTTGGGGGGCTAGCGGGAGCTTAGGTAATGAGCAGTTCTTC,TRBD2,TRBV2,many,TRBJ2-1
CASSRVSPGQGNQPQHF,TGTGCCAGCAGCCGAGTCAGTCCCGGACAGGGTAATCAGCCCCAGCATTTT,TRBD1,TRBV6-1,NA,TRBJ1-5
CASSLDSGNTIYF,TGTGCCAGCTCACTAGACTCTGGAAACACCATATATTTT,NA,TRBV18,NA,TRBJ1-3
CASSLSRTSGRGDTQYF,TGTGCCAGCAGCCTCAGTCGGACTAGCGGGAGAGGCGATACGCAGTATTTT,TRBD2,TRBV3-1,many,TRBJ2-3
CASSEIGTGGTDTQYF,TGTGCCAGCAGCGAAATCGGGACAGGGGGCACAGATACGCAGTATTTT,TRBD1,TRBV27,NA,TRBJ2-3
CASSPRGTSGSEQYF,TGTGCCAGCAGCCCCCGCGGGACTAGCGGGAGCGAGCAGTACTTC,TRBD2,TRBV27,few,TRBJ2-7
CASSEAWLAGGTDTQYF,TGTGCCAGCAGTGAAGCGTGGCTAGCGGGAGGCACAGATACGCAGTATTTT,TRBD2,TRBV6-1,NA,TRBJ2-3
CASSAGTGGYEQYF,TGTGCCAGCAGCGCCGGGACAGGAGGCTACGAGCAGTACTTC,TRBD1,TRBV5-1,many,TRBJ2-7
CAWSVGAISTDTQYF,TGTGCCTGGAGTGTGGGGGCGATAAGCACAGATACGCAGTATTTT,NA,TRBV30,NA,TRBJ2-3
CASSPLAGARTDTQYF,TGTGCCAGCAGCCCCCTAGCGGGAGCTAGAACAGATACGCAGTATTTT,TRBD2,TRBV27,many,TRBJ2-3
CASRGGGLGKDEQYF,TGTGCCAGCAGAGGTGGAGGACTAGGGAAGGACGAGCAGTACTTC,TRBD2,TRBV6-1,many,TRBJ2-7
CAWRTGVDNSPLHF,TGTGCCTGGAGGACAGGGGTTGACAATTCACCCCTCCACTTT,TRBD1,TRBV30,few,TRBJ1-6
CAWSVGAEQYF,TGTGCCTGGAGTGTAGGGGCCGAGCAGTACTTC,NA,TRBV30,many,TRBJ2-7
CSARLVAGVGEQFF,TGCAGTGCTAGGCTGGTAGCGGGAGTGGGAGAGCAGTTCTTC,TRBD2,TRBV20-1,NA,TRBJ2-1
CASSPVAYTDTQYF,TGTGCCAGCAGCCCCGTGGCTTACACAGATACGCAGTATTTT,NA,TRBV11-2,many,TRBJ2-3
CASSPTPGLAGYEQYF,TGTGCCAGCAGCCCCACCCCTGGACTAGCGGGCTACGAGCAGTACTTC,TRBD2,TRBV7-8,many,TRBJ2-7
CASSQEPLVAGGYNEQFF,TGCGCCAGCAGCCAAGAGCCCCTCGTGGCGGGAGGGTACAATGAGCAGTTCTTC,TRBD2,TRBV7-9,NA,TRBJ2-1
CASYRGNTEAFF,TGTGCCTCATACAGGGGGAACACTGAAGCTTTCTTT,TRBD1,TRBV30,few,TRBJ1-1
CASSSGPQFF,TGTGCCAGCAGTTCGGGACCCCAGTTCTTC,NA,TRBV6-5,NA,TRBJ2-1
CASSQANGNEQFF,TGCGCCAGCAGCCAAGCTAATGGGAATGAGCAGTTCTTC,NA,TRBV4-1,few,TRBJ2-1
CASSEVGDSGNTIYF,TGTGCCAGCAGTGAAGTCGGCGATTCTGGAAACACCATATATTTT,NA,TRBV6-1,many,TRBJ1-3
CASSFENPYEQYF,TGTGCCAGCAGCTTTGAGAACCCCTACGAGCAGTACTTC,NA,TRBV5-4,NA,TRBJ2-7
CASSEANSGLAKNIQYF,TGTGCCAGCAGTGAAGCGAATAGCGGGCTAGCCAAAAACATTCAGTACTTC,TRBD2,TRBV28,many,TRBJ2-4
CASSSGRENTEAFF,TGTGCCAGCAGCTCCGGCCGAGAGAACACTGAAGCTTTCTTT,NA,TRBV7-9,many,TRBJ1-1
CASSPSSLAGVNEQFF,TGTGCCAGCTCACCATCTTCACTAGCGGGAGTAAATGAGCAGTTCTTC,TRBD2,TRBV18,many,TRBJ2-1
CATSDSPGTGIPLNTEAFF,TGTGCCACCAGTGATTCCCCCGGGACAGGGATCCCCCTGAACACTGAAGCTTTCTTT,TRBD1,TRBV24-1,NA,TRBJ1-1
CASSLGRSSTDTQYF,TGTGCCAGCAGTTTAGGTCGGTCTAGCACAGATACGCAGTATTTT,NA,TRBV28,many,TRBJ2-3
CASSYITDTQYF,TGTGCCAGCAGTTACATCACAGATACGCAGTATTTT,NA,TRBV6-9,many,TRBJ2-3
CASSLARYEQYF,TGTGCCAGCAGCCTCGCGAGGTACGAGCAGTACTTC,NA,TRBV28,many,TRBJ2-7
CASSLARTSGRTDTQYF,TGCGCCAGCAGCTTGGCCCGGACTAGCGGGAGGACAGATACGCAGTATTTT,TRBD2,TRBV5-1,many,TRBJ2-3
CASSSTGGLSNQPQHF,TGTGCCAGCAGTTCGACAGGGGGCCTGAGCAATCAGCCCCAGCATTTT,TRBD1,TRBV12-3/TRBV12-4,many,TRBJ1-5
CASSTTLRLGPQHF,TGTGCCAGTAGTACGACTCTCCGGCTTGGGCCCCAGCATTTT,NA,TRBV19,few,TRBJ1-5
CSARDWASGAYEQYF,TGCAGTGCTAGAGATTGGGCTAGCGGGGCCTACGAGCAGTACTTC,TRBD2,TRBV20-1,many,TRBJ2-7
CASSYSATGLLDSNQPQHF,TGTGCCAGCAGTTACTCAGCGACAGGGCTCCTTGATAGCAATCAGCCCCAGCATTTT,TRBD1,TRBV6-5,few,TRBJ1-5
CASSPPISPMNTEAFF,TGTGCCAGCAGTCCCCCGATCTCCCCGATGAACACTGAAGCTTTCTTT,NA,TRBV12-3/TRBV12-4,many,TRBJ1-1
CASSSVRGAKLFF,TGTGCCAGCAGTTCAGTCCGGGGTGCCAAGTTGTTTTTT,NA,TRBV12-3/TRBV12-4,NA,TRBJ1-4
CAWDGQGFNEQFF,TGTGCCTGGGATGGACAGGGTTTCAATGAGCAGTTCTTC,TRBD1,TRBV30,many,TRBJ2-1
CASSLEGGPWGQGGQFF,TGTGCCAGCAGCTTAGAGGGAGGCCCTTGGGGGCAAGGGGGGCAGTTCTTC,NA,TRBV11-1,many,TRBJ2-1
CASSHISGAGGSETQYF,TGTGCCAGCAGCCATATATCCGGGGCAGGGGGCAGCGAGACCCAGTACTTC,TRBD1,TRBV14,few,TRBJ2-5
CAISPLGLAENLETQYF,TGTGCCATCAGCCCCCTGGGACTAGCGGAGAACCTCGAGACCCAGTACTTC,TRBD2,TRBV10-3,many,TRBJ2-5
CASTPLSGIDEQYF,TGTGCCAGCACACCCCTTTCAGGAATCGACGAGCAGTACTTC,NA,TRBV28,NA,TRBJ2-7
CSAEPGQGTWAQHF,TGCAGTGCTGAACCGGGACAGGGGACGTGGGCCCAGCATTTT,TRBD1,TRBV20-1,many,TRBJ1-5
CSARLNGASGQFF,TGCAGTGCTAGATTGAATGGAGCTAGCGGGCAGTTCTTC,TRBD2,TRBV20-1,NA,TRBJ2-1
CASDRGPNQPQHF,TGTGCCAGCGACAGGGGGCCGAATCAGCCCCAGCATTTT,TRBD1,TRBV6-1,many,TRBJ1-5
CASSLTEGKDQPQHF,TGTGCCAGCTCACTGACAGAGGGTAAAGATCAGCCCCAGCATTTT,NA,TRBV18,many,TRBJ1-5
CASSLQGSVQETQYF,TGCGCCAGCAGCTTGCAGGGATCCGTACAAGAGACCCAGTACTTC,NA,TRBV5-1,few,TRBJ2-5
CASSARTHDQPQHF,TGTGCCAGCAGCGCCCGGACTCACGATCAGCCCCAGCATTTT,NA,TRBV4-2,NA,TRBJ1-5
CASSLGQGMSPLFGGYTF,TGTGCCAGCAGCCTAGGACAGGGGATGTCCCCGTTGTTTGGTGGCTACACCTTC,TRBD1,TRBV3-1,NA,TRBJ1-2